This record concerns one TCR beta chain sequence. Which antigen it targets is not known. It has no much larger one-base neighbor in the sample; base qualities were not kept. The donors were healthy, HIV-negative adults with no recently reported acute infections or vaccinations. Every donor was a Caucasian adult residing in Nashville, Tennessee, USA. Magnetic negative selection was used to enrich CD4+ T cells, after which naive cells were positively selected on CD45RA and the negative fraction became the memory subset. After blood collection by leukapheresis, PBMCs were isolated using Ficoll-Histopaque density gradient centrifugation and then cryopreserved in the vapor phase of liquid nitrogen. Purity and quantity of every magnetically sorted T cell population were checked by analytical flow cytometry. From each sorted fraction, genomic DNA was isolated and quantified by UV absorbance on a Nanodrop 2000c.

This sample was taken from a study of shared clonotypes between healthy human individuals (dated by TCRdb to about 2020). Background for the entire study: The cohort included a few men and a couple of women between 18 and 49 years of age. For each donor, three plates each were used for CD4 naive and CD4 memory, two plates were used for CD8 naive, and one plate was used for CD8 memory. To estimate repertoire size and how much clonotypes are shared between individuals, the study performed deep sequencing of blood TCR repertoires from a few healthy adults. Libraries were prepared and TCR repertoires were sequenced by different laboratories using diverse techniques, in order to increase sequencing depth and limit assay-specific biases. Each donor's leukapheresis produced roughly between roughly 0.9 and 8.9 billion PBMCs.

Using the deep immunoSEQ assay, TCR CDR3 regions were amplified from genomic DNA by multiplex PCR. Extracted genomic DNA from each cell subset was spread evenly across all wells of several immunoSEQ 96-well plates, with each plate serving as a replicate. For sorted subsets, each replicate PCR was loaded with around 200 ng genomic DNA, equivalent to about 30,000 T cell genomes. Purified libraries were quantified with a Qubit 3.0 fluorometer, sized on a Bioanalyzer 2100, and re-quantified with the KAPA Library Quantification kit. A separate single-read 150-cycle Illumina NextSeq 550 flow cell was used to sequence each immunoSEQ 96-well plate. Processing in the source paper ran as follows. Because the immunoSEQ output included only junctional sequences and no quality scores, the filtering could not be the same as the filtering used for full-length reads. Sequences were annotated with PyIR, a Python wrapper for IgBLAST v1.9, and V/J genes and CDR3 were assigned using IMGT germline references. Reads were filtered out if the reads had weak V/J assignments (E-value above 1e-6), no CDR3, stop codons, out-of-frame junctions, or ambiguous translated residues. V3J clonotypes were defined as sequences sharing an identical inferred V gene, J gene, and CDR3 amino acid sequence. The percentage overlap between two repertoires was calculated by dividing the number of shared unique clonotypes by the size of the smaller repertoire. RTK rarefaction, the Chao1 estimator, and Recon v2.1 estimates of unobserved clonotypes were used to assess repertoire richness. Generation probabilities for all TCRbeta clonotypes obtained by the gDNA method from a handful of donors were computed using OLGA. TCRdb obtained this table from immuneACCESS and retained in-frame rearrangements with V and J assigned. These tables miss some clones; where compared with another copy, unresolved V genes account for less than half of the shortfall, and the remainder is unexplained. The V and J calls and clone size are taken from that table; D and trimming were inferred from the DNA. This sample has roughly 2.5 million clones in its table, and more than 80% of those were observed once. Over 0.12% of the sample rests with the top ten.

Paper-wide results and their limitations: Compared with non-shared clonotypes, the clonotypes found in all four sorted-subset donors had higher generation probabilities. Naive subsets generally had larger estimated clonotype richness than memory subsets did. Incomplete sequencing was indicated by rarefaction of sorted-subset datasets, despite the large sequencing depth. Based on pairwise subsampling, the degree of clonotype sharing among donors was expected to be affected by sequencing depth. The small number of donors limited the genetic and exposure-history diversity represented. Sampling was limited to blood, and TCR repertoires in tissue likely differ from TCR repertoires in blood. When a handful of donors were compared, the shared fraction of clonotypes was roughly 5% for naive CD4, 3% to 4% for naive CD8, 2% to 2.5% for memory CD4, and approximately 0.4% for memory CD8.

This TCR came from a man between 18 and 35 years old in good health. Sequenced sample: naive CD4+ T cells sorted from blood. The sample's cell subset or site, from its label and the paper: CD45RA+ positively selected.

The CDR3 has the sequence CASSESGLGYNEQFF. The DNA sequence follows: TGCGCCAGCAGTGAGTCAGGGTTAGGCTACAATGAGCAGTTCTTC. The chain is assembled from TRBV10-1 and TRBJ2-1, with the D gene not clear enough to name. Cut back by 0 bases and 3 bases, the V and J ends lie 9 bases apart. Taken from the germline V gene (reference sequence), the CDR1 and CDR2 loops are WNHNN and SYGVQD. The CDR3, cysteine through phenylalanine, is 15 amino acids long. Solely the CDR3 DNA is kept, with 45 bases framed from the first base.